The 7 T cell receptor beta chains presented below share a single source sample, sequenced in a study of naive and memory T cell subsets. Sample treatment: skin biopsy from PPD injection site in Mantoux-positive individual. A UMI-containing oligonucleotide was joined by 3' ligation to the TCR cDNA template. The SP2 primer and nested alpha and beta constant region primers amplified ligated cDNA in four rounds. TCRdb itself ran the UMI-ligation and nested PCR reads through MiXCR, one entry per CDR3 protein. This repertoire shows more than 30,000 distinct CDR3 sequences, under 8.5% found once; its top ten account for 3% to 3.5%. The source material was skin, sampled from a tuberculin skin test site. The receptors originated from an adult in good health.

In its sample, this clonotype was seen many times. The chain recombines TRBV5-1 with TRBJ1-2, with D perhaps TRBD1 (6 bases). CDR1 is SGHRS, CDR2 YFSETQ, per germline. Between the trimmed V and J ends, which lost 0 bases and 4 bases, there was a span of 16 bases. The CDR3 sequence is 16 residues long. The CDR3 DNA reads as TGCGCCAGCAGCTTGGGCGGAAAAACAGGGATCTATGGCTACACCTTC. It is translated as CASSLGGKTGIYGYTF.

This clonotype was seen many times. The chain recombines TRBV5-1 with TRBJ2-7, with 7 bases lining up with TRBD1. This CDR3 has 15 amino acids. Per the germline V gene, CDR1 is SGHRS and CDR2 is YFSETQ. Trimming took 4 bases from V and 4 from J; bases not matched to a gene: 11. CDR3: CASSPQPGQTYEQYF. The CDR3 DNA reads as TGCGCCAGCAGCCCCCAACCGGGACAGACTTACGAGCAGTACTTC.

The V call is TRBV6-5, the J call TRBJ2-6; 8 nucleotides agree with TRBD1. Germline trimming cut 4 bases from V and 0 bases from J; bases unmatched to any gene: 11. Germline-derived CDR1 and CDR2 are MNHEY and SVGAGI. There are 19 residues in the CDR3. DNA for the CDR3: TGTGCCAGCAGTTCACCCGGGACAGGTTCCAGCTCTGGGGCCAACGTCCTGACTTTC. It translates to CASSSPGTGSSSGANVLTF.

This clonotype was recorded many times. The rearrangement joins TRBV9 to TRBJ2-5, with 11 bases lining up with TRBD2. The CDR3 is 17 residues long. V trimming: 7 bases; J trimming: 2 bases; junction bases outside the gene matches: 13. Germline-derived CDR1 and CDR2 are SGDLS and YYNGEE. The DNA for the CDR3 is TGTGCCAGCGGAGAGACTCTAGCGGGGGGCTTTCAAGAGACCCAGTACTTC. Its translation is CASGETLAGGFQETQYF.

This clonotype appeared many times. The V call is TRBV29-1, the J call TRBJ1-4, with D unresolved. CDR1 SQVTM and CDR2 ANQGSEA come from the germline V gene. The V end was cut by 7 bases, the J end by 3 bases, with 12 bases between. This CDR3 has 13 amino acids. For the CDR3, the DNA is TGCAGCGCGGGAGCGGGCTCTAATGAAAAACTGTTTTTT. Protein sequence: CSAGAGSNEKLFF. The full variable domain, with the rest looked up from reference TRBV29-1 and TRBJ1-4, is SAVISQKPSRDICQRGTSLTIQCQVDSQVTMMFWYRQQPGQSLTLIATANQGSEATYESGFVIDKFPISRPNLTFSTLTVSNMSPEDSSIYLCSAGAGSNEKLFFGSGTQLSVL.

This clonotype came up many times. This rearrangement joins TRBV3-1 to TRBJ2-2; no clear D gene. Germline-derived CDR1 and CDR2 are LGHDT and YNNKEL (reference sequence). This CDR3 has 14 amino acids. Trimming shortened V by 1 base and J by 6 bases, and 9 bases separated the two germline ends. The CDR3 nucleotides read TGTGCCAGCAGCCAAGTTTCTAGGTCCGGGGAGCTGTTTTTT. This translates into CASSQVSRSGELFF.

This clonotype was counted many times. V gene TRBV2 combines with J gene TRBJ2-5; 8 bases match TRBD2. The CDR3 is made up of 13 amino acids. The V gene end was trimmed by 6 bases and the J gene end by 5 bases; junction bases not matched to a gene: 5. Germline V gene data show CDR1 as SNHLY and CDR2 as FYNNEI. The CDR3 DNA reads TGTGCCAGCAGCGGGGGGGGAGTGGAGACCCAGTACTTC. This sequence encodes CASSGGGVETQYF.